The next 27 T cell receptor beta chains were all read from a single sample in a study of CD8 T cells in Susac syndrome. An input of roughly 0.5 to 1 ug of RNA was subjected to reverse transcription using random hexamers. TCRdb reanalysed the immunoSEQ multiplex PCR reads using MiXCR and keeps one entry per CDR3 protein. The sample holds 170,000 or so distinct CDR3 sequences, around 94% seen once. The sample was CD4+ T cells from PBMCs. The source is a human donor with Susac syndrome.

The chain combines TRBV18 with TRBJ2-5, with TRBD2 as a possible D gene (5 bases). Germline lookup yields CDR1 KGHSH and CDR2 LQKENI. The CDR3 contains 11 residues. V was pared by 9 bases and J by 5 bases, with 10 bases between. The CDR3 sequence: CASLRGETQYF. Written as DNA, the CDR3 is TGTGCCAGTCTACGAGGGGAGACCCAGTACTTC.

This rearrangement joins TRBV25-1 to TRBJ2-1; D not certain. V was clipped by 4 bases and J by 0 bases, with 10 bases between them. Germline V gene sequence: CDR1 MGHDK, CDR2 SYGVNS. This CDR3 contains 15 residues. The CDR3 loop is CASSGWTHSYNEQFF. The DNA for the CDR3 is TGTGCCAGCAGTGGGTGGACCCACTCCTACAATGAGCAGTTCTTC.

The chain joins TRBV18 to TRBJ1-5, with 7 positions matching TRBD1. The CDR3 covers 15 residues. Trimming took 6 bases from V and 6 from J; bases not matched to a gene: 11. Looked up from germline, CDR1 is KGHSH and CDR2 is LQKENI. As DNA, the CDR3 is TGTGCCAGCTCCCCCATTGAGACAGGGAGTCAGCCCCAGCATTTT. Its translation: CASSPIETGSQPQHF.

The chain carries TRBV2 and TRBJ1-2, with a tentative D call TRBD1 (5 bases). Germline V gives CDR1 SNHLY, CDR2 FYNNEI. The CDR3 is made up of 14 amino acids. V shed 4 bases and J shed 6 bases, with 15 bases lying between them. CDR3 sequence (DNA): TGTGCCAGCAGTGGAGCCAGGGTAAGGGATGGCTACACCTTC. It translates to CASSGARVRDGYTF.

The chain links TRBV12-3 or TRBV12-4 to TRBJ2-5, with D tentatively TRBD2 (5 bases). V lost 3 bases, J lost 1 base, and 9 bases lay in between. The CDR3 extends over 14 amino acids. CDR3 amino acids: CASSFMTTQETQYF. The CDR3 coding sequence is TGTGCCAGCAGTTTCATGACTACCCAAGAGACCCAGTACTTC.

This rearrangement joins TRBV9 to TRBJ2-1; D remains ambiguous. CDR1 is SGDLS and CDR2 is YYNGEE in the germline V gene. The V end was cut by 0 bases, the J end by 0 bases, with 4 bases between. CDR3 length: 14 residues. CDR3 amino acids: CASSVEGSYNEQFF. CDR3 in DNA: TGTGCCAGCAGCGTAGAAGGCTCCTACAATGAGCAGTTCTTC.

The chain recombines TRBV3-1 with TRBJ1-5; D not resolved. The ends were cut back, 0 bases at V and 7 bases at J, with 13 bases in the middle. Germline values: CDR1 LGHDT, CDR2 YNNKEL (reference sequence). The CDR3 is 15 amino acids. The CDR3 DNA follows: TGTGCCAGCAGCCAAGATCGAGGGAGGGCACAGCCCCAGCATTTT. This encodes CASSQDRGRAQPQHF.

J is TRBJ2-7 and V is TRBV2; TRBD1 matches at 9 bases. The CDR3 loop spans 15 amino acids. Trimming removed 5 bases from V and 2 bases from J; junction bases left unmatched: 7. Germline assignment: CDR1 SNHLY and CDR2 FYNNEI. This CDR3 reads CASSNRQGGPYEQYF. The CDR3 DNA reads as TGTGCCAGCAGTAATCGACAGGGGGGGCCCTACGAGCAGTACTTC.

This chain connects TRBV19 to TRBJ1-5; D is perhaps TRBD1 (5 bases). This CDR3 has 14 amino acids. Germline CDR1 and CDR2: LNHDA and SQIVND (reference sequence). V lost 4 bases and J 2 bases, leaving 9 bases between the germline ends. The CDR3 bases are TGTGCCAGTAGTAATCAGGGCGGCAATCAGCCCCAGCATTTT. It is translated as CASSNQGGNQPQHF.

This chain uses TRBV3-1 with TRBJ2-3; D is undetermined. The CDR3 length is 15 residues. The ends were cut back, 5 bases at V and 6 bases at J, with 18 bases in the middle. Germline loops: CDR1 LGHDT, CDR2 YNNKEL (reference sequence). CDR3 protein: CASSGGTGLRDTQYF. CDR3 nucleotides: TGTGCCAGCAGCGGTGGTACCGGGCTTCGGGATACGCAGTATTTT.

The J gene is TRBJ2-6, the V gene TRBV20-1; 7 bases are a match to TRBD2. V lost 4 bases to trimming and J lost 2 bases; unmatched junction nucleotides: 2. Germline CDR1 and CDR2: DFQATT and SNEGSKA (reference sequence). CDR3 length: 14 residues. For the CDR3, the DNA is TGCAGTGCTATGCTAGCGGCTGGGGCCAACGTCCTGACTTTC. Translation gives CSAMLAAGANVLTF.

This clonotype was recorded once. The rearrangement uses TRBV12-3 or TRBV12-4 and TRBJ2-7, with no clear D. V gave up 8 bases and J gave up 0 bases, with 8 bases separating them. This CDR3 spans 12 amino acids. CDR3 in DNA: TGTGCCAGCTCGGCGATCTCCTACGAGCAGTACTTC. Protein: CASSAISYEQYF.

V gene TRBV7-8 combines with J gene TRBJ1-6; D is perhaps TRBD1 (5 bases). V was trimmed by 1 base and J by 7 bases, leaving 11 bases between them. The V gene's germline CDR1 is SGHVS and CDR2 FQNEAQ. The CDR3 is 15 amino acids. Written as DNA, the CDR3 is TGTGCCAGCAGCTTAGTAGACAGTATGAATTCACCCCTCCACTTT. Protein sequence: CASSLVDSMNSPLHF.

This clonotype was seen only a few times. The chain has TRBV30 and TRBJ1-4, with D possibly TRBD1 on 6 matching bases. V was trimmed by 3 bases and J by 10 bases, leaving 9 bases between them. Germline loops: CDR1 GTSNPN, CDR2 SVGIG (reference sequence). The CDR3 spans 11 residues. The CDR3 DNA follows: TGTGCCTGGAGGACAGGCGGAAAACTGTTTTTT. Protein: CAWRTGGKLFF.

This rearrangement joins TRBV29-1 to TRBJ2-3; D is unresolved. The CDR3 totals 12 residues. Germline V gene lookup returns CDR1 SQVTM and CDR2 ANQGSEA. Trimming removed 0 bases at V and 5 bases at J, with 6 bases between. CDR3 protein: CSVEDRGDTQYF. The CDR3 DNA reads TGCAGCGTTGAAGATCGTGGAGATACGCAGTATTTT.

This chain uses TRBV20-1 with TRBJ1-5; D is possibly TRBD1 (5 bases). Trimming cost V 3 bases and J 2 bases, with 11 bases left between them. The CDR3 is 14 amino acids. Looked up from germline, CDR1 is DFQATT and CDR2 is SNEGSKA (reference sequence). Here the CDR3 reads CSASQGTGNQPQHF. The CDR3 DNA reads as TGCAGTGCTAGCCAAGGGACGGGCAATCAGCCCCAGCATTTT.

The chain joins TRBV7-9 to TRBJ1-1, with TRBD1 identical over 9 bases. The V gene end was trimmed by 1 base and the J gene end by 11 bases; junction bases not matched to a gene: 8. Germline CDR1 and CDR2: SEHNR and FQNEAQ (reference sequence). This CDR3 comprises 14 residues. The CDR3 loop reads CASSLDQDRGTAFF. For the CDR3, the DNA is TGTGCCAGCAGCTTAGACCAGGACAGGGGAACGGCTTTCTTT.

The J gene is TRBJ2-5, the V gene TRBV11-2; D is ambiguous. Trimming stripped 0 bases from V and 2 bases from J, with 10 bases between. The germline gives CDR1 SGHAT, CDR2 FQNNGV. This CDR3 has 15 amino acids. The CDR3 spells CASSLDLGRQETQYF. The CDR3 bases are TGTGCCAGCAGCTTAGATCTAGGCAGGCAAGAGACCCAGTACTTC.

The genes are TRBV11-2 and TRBJ1-3, with 7 bases matching TRBD1. With V trimmed by 5 bases and J by 1 base, 8 bases remained unmatched. Germline V CDR1 and CDR2: SGHAT, FQNNGV. The CDR3 length is 16 residues. CDR3 DNA: TGTGCCAGCAGCCCATTCCGGGACAGATCTGGAAACACCATATATTTT. This gives the protein CASSPFRDRSGNTIYF.

J is TRBJ2-4 and V is TRBV2; TRBD1 aligns across 9 bases. The CDR3 contains 21 residues. The germline V gene encodes CDR1 SNHLY and CDR2 FYNNEI. J gave up 8 bases and V 6 bases, and 29 bases lay outside the gene matches. CDR3 nucleotides: TGTGCCAGCAGGGAAATGCGGGACAGGGAAGGGGCTCCATCGATGGGGGACATTCAGTACTTC. Encoded protein: CASREMRDREGAPSMGDIQYF.

The chain has TRBV7-8 and TRBJ2-5; TRBD1 matches at 7 bases. Germline V gives CDR1 SGHVS, CDR2 FQNEAQ. The CDR3 sequence is 15 residues long. V was pared by 2 bases and J by 5 bases, with 8 bases of the junction left unmatched. CDR3 bases: TGTGCCAGCAGCTTACCGGACAGGTTGGAGGAGACCCAGTACTTC. This gives the protein CASSLPDRLEETQYF.

The chain is built from TRBV20-1 and TRBJ2-5; either TRBD1 or TRBD2 may fit D (6 bases each). V dropped 1 base and J dropped 5 bases, with 17 bases sitting between them. Looked up from germline, CDR1 is DFQATT and CDR2 is SNEGSKA (reference sequence). CDR3 length equals 15 residues. CDR3: CSARGTSRGVETQYF. The CDR3 DNA follows: TGCAGTGCTAGAGGAACTAGCAGGGGAGTGGAGACCCAGTACTTC.

In DNA form, the CDR3 reads TGTGCCAGCAGTTTCCGACAGGGGGCTTGGAATGAGCAGTTCTTC. Protein sequence: CASSFRQGAWNEQFF. The rearrangement links TRBV12-3 or TRBV12-4 to TRBJ2-1; TRBD1 agrees at 10 bases. The CDR3 loop spans 15 amino acids. Losses at the gene ends were 3 bases for V and 7 bases for J; bases not matched to a gene: 6.

The V and J genes are TRBV20-1 and TRBJ1-4; 10 bases agree with TRBD1. Germline V gene lookup returns CDR1 DFQATT and CDR2 SNEGSKA (reference sequence). The ends lost 3 bases at V and 2 bases at J; junction bases unmatched: 15. CDR3 length equals 19 residues. CDR3 sequence reads: CSARATGTGVWRTNEKLFF. CDR3 coding DNA: TGCAGTGCTAGGGCTACCGGGACAGGGGTTTGGAGGACTAATGAAAAACTGTTTTTT.

The chain links TRBV7-2 to TRBJ1-2; tentatively, D is TRBD1 (5 bases). Looked up from germline, CDR1 is SGHTA and CDR2 is FQGNSA. The CDR3 spans 13 residues. V was trimmed by 3 bases and J by 4 bases, leaving 9 bases between them. CDR3 protein: CASSFGTFYGYTF. CDR3 in DNA: TGTGCCAGCAGCTTCGGGACCTTCTATGGCTACACCTTC.

The V call is TRBV27, the J call TRBJ2-7, with D uncertain. Trimming shortened V by 8 bases and J by 2 bases, and 13 bases separated the two germline ends. Looked up from germline, CDR1 is MNHEY and CDR2 is SMNVEV (reference sequence). The CDR3 spans 13 residues. CDR3: CASVAPTTYEQYF. For the CDR3, the DNA is TGTGCCAGCGTAGCCCCAACGACCTACGAGCAGTACTTC.

This clonotype was observed once. The chain is built from TRBV10-3 and TRBJ1-1; D is unclear. The CDR3 extends over 13 amino acids. CDR1 and CDR2 (germline): ENHRY, SYGVKD. Trimming removed 2 bases from V and 5 bases from J, with 9 bases in between. The CDR3 reads CAISEQWETEAFF. CDR3 nucleotides: TGTGCCATCAGTGAGCAATGGGAAACTGAAGCTTTCTTT.